The TCR beta chain under discussion was sequenced for a study of blood T cell repertoires in COVID-19. Germline-derived CDR1 and CDR2 are SGHTA and FQGNSA. Losses at the gene ends were 4 bases for V and 7 bases for J; bases not matched to a gene: 5. The CDR3 runs to 13 residues. Profiled with immunoSEQ multiplex PCR; TCRdb holds only in-frame clones, not every one. The sample yields 210,000 or so clones, less than 90% seen once. The origin of this receptor is a man aged 40-49 years with active or convalescent COVID-19. The chain employs TRBV7-2 and TRBJ1-2, with 8 bases identical to TRBD1. The source material was peripheral blood. This chain's CDR3 is CASSSQGAGGYTF. In DNA form, the CDR3 reads TGTGCCAGCAGCTCCCAGGGGGCAGGTGGCTACACCTTC.